One T cell receptor beta chain is described in this entry. CDR1 and CDR2 (germline): SGHTA, FQGNSA. V was cut by 8 bases and J by 0 bases, with 19 bases left in between. This CDR3 has 16 residues. The data derive from a study of blood T cell repertoires in COVID-19. Clones were read by immunoSEQ multiplex PCR, and TCRdb kept only the in-frame ones, dropping some. The sample holds tens of thousands of clones, approximately 80% seen once. The clonotype was recovered from a human donor in a cohort sampled during active COVID-19. The sequenced sample consisted of peripheral blood. This chain joins TRBV7-2 and TRBJ1-2, with a possible D match to TRBD1 (6 bases). The CDR3, as DNA: TGTGCCAGCCGCACTGGGCGAGAGGGGGCTAACTATGGCTACACCTTC. Its translation: CASRTGREGANYGYTF.